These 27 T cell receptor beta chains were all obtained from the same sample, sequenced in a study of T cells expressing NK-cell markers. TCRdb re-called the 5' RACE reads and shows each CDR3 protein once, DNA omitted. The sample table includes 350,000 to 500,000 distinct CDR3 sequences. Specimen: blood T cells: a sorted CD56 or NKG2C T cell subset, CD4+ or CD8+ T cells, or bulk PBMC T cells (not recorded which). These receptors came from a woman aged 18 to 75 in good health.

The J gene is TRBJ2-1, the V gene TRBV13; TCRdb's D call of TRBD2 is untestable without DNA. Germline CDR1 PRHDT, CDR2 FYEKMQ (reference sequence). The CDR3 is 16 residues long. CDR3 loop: CASSPKTSRMGNEQFF.

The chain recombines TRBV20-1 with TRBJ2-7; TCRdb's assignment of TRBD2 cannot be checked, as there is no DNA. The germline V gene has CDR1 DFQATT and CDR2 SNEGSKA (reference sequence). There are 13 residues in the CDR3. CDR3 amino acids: CSARGLAVYEQYF.

CDR3 sequence: CSATDSYGYTF. This chain uses TRBV20-1 with TRBJ1-2. This CDR3 has 11 residues. Germline V gives CDR1 DFQATT, CDR2 SNEGSKA (reference sequence).

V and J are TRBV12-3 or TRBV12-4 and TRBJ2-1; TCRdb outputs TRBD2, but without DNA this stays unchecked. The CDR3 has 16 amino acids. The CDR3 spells CASSLMASGNYNEQFF.

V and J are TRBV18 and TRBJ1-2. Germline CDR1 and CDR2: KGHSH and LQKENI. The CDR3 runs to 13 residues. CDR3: CASSHGANYGYTF.

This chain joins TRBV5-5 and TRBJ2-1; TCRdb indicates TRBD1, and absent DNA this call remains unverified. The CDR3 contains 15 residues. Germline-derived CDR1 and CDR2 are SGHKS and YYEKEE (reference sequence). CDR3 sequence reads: CASRYRDANRNEQFF.

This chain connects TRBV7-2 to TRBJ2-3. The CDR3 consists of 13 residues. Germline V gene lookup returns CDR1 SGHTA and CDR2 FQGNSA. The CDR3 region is CASSPDRGGTQYF.

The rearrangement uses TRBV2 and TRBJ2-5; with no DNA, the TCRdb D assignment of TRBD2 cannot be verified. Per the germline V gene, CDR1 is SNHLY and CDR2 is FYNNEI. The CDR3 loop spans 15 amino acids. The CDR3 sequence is CASSEREGRRETQYF.

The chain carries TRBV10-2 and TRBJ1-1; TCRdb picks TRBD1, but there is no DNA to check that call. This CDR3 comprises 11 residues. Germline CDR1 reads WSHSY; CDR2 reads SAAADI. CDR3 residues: CAKLGGTEAFF.

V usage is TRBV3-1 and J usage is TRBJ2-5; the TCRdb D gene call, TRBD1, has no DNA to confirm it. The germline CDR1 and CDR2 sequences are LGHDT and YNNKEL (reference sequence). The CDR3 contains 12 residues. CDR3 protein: CAAAVRGETQYF.

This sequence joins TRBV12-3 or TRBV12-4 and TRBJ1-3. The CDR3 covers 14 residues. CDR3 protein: CASSLDGYGNTIYF.

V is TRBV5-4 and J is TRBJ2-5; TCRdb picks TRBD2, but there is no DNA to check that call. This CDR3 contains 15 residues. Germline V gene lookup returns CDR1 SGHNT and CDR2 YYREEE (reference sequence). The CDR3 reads CASSLVGGSKETQYF.

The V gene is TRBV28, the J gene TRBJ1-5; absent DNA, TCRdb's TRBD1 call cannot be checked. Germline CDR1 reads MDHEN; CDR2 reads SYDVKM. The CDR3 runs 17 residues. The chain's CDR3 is CASSSLPLDRGNQPQHF.

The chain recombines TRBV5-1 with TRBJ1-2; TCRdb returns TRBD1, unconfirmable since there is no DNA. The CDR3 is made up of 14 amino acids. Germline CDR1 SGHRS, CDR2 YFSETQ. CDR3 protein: CASSPGWGGYGYTF. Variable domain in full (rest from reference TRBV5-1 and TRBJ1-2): KAGVTQTPRYLIKTRGQQVTLSCSPISGHRSVSWYQQTPGQGLQFLFEYFSETQRNKGNFPGRFSGRQFSNSRSEMNVSTLELGDSALYLCASSPGWGGYGYTFGSGTRLTVV.

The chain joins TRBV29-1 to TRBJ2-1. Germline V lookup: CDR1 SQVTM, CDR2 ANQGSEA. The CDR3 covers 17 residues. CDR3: CSVEDYDDGSSYNEQFF.

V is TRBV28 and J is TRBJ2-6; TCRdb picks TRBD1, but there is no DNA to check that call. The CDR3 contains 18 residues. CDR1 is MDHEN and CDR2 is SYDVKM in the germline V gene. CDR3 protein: CASSLKQGAYSGANVLTF.

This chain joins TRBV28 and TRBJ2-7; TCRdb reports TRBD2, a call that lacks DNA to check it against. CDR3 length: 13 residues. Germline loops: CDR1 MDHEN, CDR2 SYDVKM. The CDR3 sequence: CASGSLSTYEQYF.

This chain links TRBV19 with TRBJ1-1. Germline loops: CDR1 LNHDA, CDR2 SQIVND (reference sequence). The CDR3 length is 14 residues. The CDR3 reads CASSLRTTRLEAFF.

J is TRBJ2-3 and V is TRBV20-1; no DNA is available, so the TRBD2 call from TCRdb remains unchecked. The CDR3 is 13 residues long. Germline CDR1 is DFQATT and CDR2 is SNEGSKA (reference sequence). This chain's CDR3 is CSAPELPSNTQYF.

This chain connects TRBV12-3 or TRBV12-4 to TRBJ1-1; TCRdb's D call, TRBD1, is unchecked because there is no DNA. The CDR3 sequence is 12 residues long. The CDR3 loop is CASRETQGTAFF.

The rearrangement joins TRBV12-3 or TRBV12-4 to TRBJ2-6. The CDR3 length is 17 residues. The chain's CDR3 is CASSNGEMISGANVLTF.

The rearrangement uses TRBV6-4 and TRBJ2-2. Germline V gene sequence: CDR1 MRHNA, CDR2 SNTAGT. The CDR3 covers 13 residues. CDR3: CASSDSFSGELFF.

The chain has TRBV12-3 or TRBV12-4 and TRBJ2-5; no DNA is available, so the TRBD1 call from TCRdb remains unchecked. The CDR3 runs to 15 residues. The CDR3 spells CASHQTGGRGETQYF.

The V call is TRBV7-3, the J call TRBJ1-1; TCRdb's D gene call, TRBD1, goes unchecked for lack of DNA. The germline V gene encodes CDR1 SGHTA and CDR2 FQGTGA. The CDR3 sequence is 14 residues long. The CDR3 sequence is CASSFRQVNTEAFF.

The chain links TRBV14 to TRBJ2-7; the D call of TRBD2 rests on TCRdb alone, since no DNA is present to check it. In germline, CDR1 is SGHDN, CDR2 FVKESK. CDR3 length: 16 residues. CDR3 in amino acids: CASSQWAGSSRNEQYF.

The CDR3 sequence is CASSSYGGQNTEAFF. This sequence joins TRBV6-2 or TRBV6-3 and TRBJ1-1; lacking DNA, the TRBD1 call made by TCRdb goes unchecked. CDR3 length: 15 residues. Germline V gene data show CDR1 as MNHEY and CDR2 as SVGEGT.

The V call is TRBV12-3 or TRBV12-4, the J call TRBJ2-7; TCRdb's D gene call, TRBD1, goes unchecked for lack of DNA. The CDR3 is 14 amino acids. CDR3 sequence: CASRGTGGTYEQYF.